These 7 T cell receptor beta chains share one sample of origin, sequenced in a study of T cells in Graves' hyperthyroidism and ophthalmopathy (dated by TCRdb to the late 2010s). Libraries were made using multiplex PCR. The data were produced on an Illumina HiSeq 2000. Amplification of TCR beta CDR3 regions was carried out from RNA transcripts. A first-round RT-PCR of the TCR CDR3 used the HTBI primer set with the Qiagen OneStep RT-PCR kit. In TCRdb, the public reads were trimmed at Q25 with fastp and aligned with MiXCR, with productive beta chains retained. Every entry covers one CDR3 protein and lists the most common genes and DNA from its rows. The sample table contains over 500,000 distinct CDR3 sequences; only one count was recorded for 12% to 15% of them. Of the sample, around 14% falls within the top ten clones. The sequenced material came from blood. The receptors shown here come from a woman in her thirties or forties with Graves' hyperthyroidism.

The chain joins TRBV28 to TRBJ2-2; 11 bases fit TRBD2. J lost 1 base, V lost 2 bases, and 12 bases had no gene match. The CDR3 has 20 residues. Germline V lookup: CDR1 MDHEN, CDR2 SYDVKM. The DNA for the CDR3 is TGTGCCAGCAGTTTAACTACCGGGACTAGCGGAAACTTGAACACCGGGGAGCTGTTTTTT. Its protein product is CASSLTTGTSGNLNTGELFF.

This clonotype was found many times. The chain links TRBV20-1 to TRBJ2-3; 12 positions agree with TRBD1. Germline loops: CDR1 DFQATT, CDR2 SNEGSKA (reference sequence). The V gene end was trimmed by 4 bases and the J gene end by 2 bases; junction bases not matched to a gene: 7. The CDR3 consists of 16 residues. DNA for the CDR3: TGCAGTGCTATACCGGGACAGGGGGCGGTCACAGATACGCAGTATTTT. This encodes CSAIPGQGAVTDTQYF.

This clonotype has just a few counts. Sequence at one end of the junction differs from germline and may be a read error. The rearrangement uses TRBV6-1 and TRBJ2-2; D not certain. Looked up from germline, CDR1 is MNHNS and CDR2 is SASEGT. The CDR3 has 13 amino acids. The CDR3 coding sequence is TGTGCCAGCACGTCCGAGAACACTGGGGAGCTGTTTTTT. Protein sequence: CASTSENTGELFF.

Many counts were recorded for this clonotype. The genes are TRBV30 and TRBJ1-1; D ambiguous. Germline values: CDR1 GTSNPN, CDR2 SVGIG (reference sequence). The ends were cut back, 0 bases at V and 4 bases at J, with 9 bases in the middle. The CDR3 consists of 13 residues. CDR3 region: CAWSVHGFTEAFF. The CDR3 DNA is TGTGCCTGGAGTGTACATGGTTTCACTGAAGCTTTCTTT.

This clonotype was seen ten or more times. The chain couples TRBV30 to TRBJ2-1; D unclear. Trimming shortened V by 5 bases and J by 1 base, and 3 bases separated the two germline ends. This CDR3 spans 11 amino acids. CDR1 and CDR2 from the germline V gene are GTSNPN and SVGIG (reference sequence). CDR3 sequence (DNA): TGTGCCTGGGGTTCCTACAATGAGCAGTTCTTC. It is translated as CAWGSYNEQFF.

This clonotype was counted at least ten times. This sequence joins TRBV12-3 or TRBV12-4 and TRBJ1-5; 7 nucleotides line up with TRBD1. The CDR3 covers 15 residues. The junction had 4 bases not matched to a gene; V was cut back by 4 bases and J by 1 base. This CDR3 reads CASSWDSGSNQPQHF. CDR3 nucleotides: TGTGCCAGCAGTTGGGACAGTGGGAGCAATCAGCCCCAGCATTTT.

J is TRBJ1-3 and V is TRBV20-1, with TRBD1 identical over 7 bases. J gave up 0 bases and V 8 bases, and 7 bases lay outside the gene matches. This CDR3 is built from 14 residues. Germline-derived CDR1 and CDR2 are DFQATT and SNEGSKA (reference sequence). The CDR3 region has the DNA TGCAGTAACTACAGGGGCGCCTCTGGAAACACCATATATTTT. Translated, it gives CSNYRGASGNTIYF.